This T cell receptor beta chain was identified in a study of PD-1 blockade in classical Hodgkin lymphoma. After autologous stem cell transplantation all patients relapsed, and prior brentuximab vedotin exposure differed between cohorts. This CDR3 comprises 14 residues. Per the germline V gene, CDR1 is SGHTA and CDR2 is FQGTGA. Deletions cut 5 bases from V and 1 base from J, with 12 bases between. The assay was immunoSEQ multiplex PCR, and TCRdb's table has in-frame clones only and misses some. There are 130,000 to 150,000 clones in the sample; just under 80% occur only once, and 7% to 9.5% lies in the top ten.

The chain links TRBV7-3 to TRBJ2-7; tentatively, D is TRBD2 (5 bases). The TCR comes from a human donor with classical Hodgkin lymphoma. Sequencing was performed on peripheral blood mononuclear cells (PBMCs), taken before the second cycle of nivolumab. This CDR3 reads CASSAFGNSYEQYF. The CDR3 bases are TGTGCCAGCAGCGCGTTCGGGAATTCCTACGAGCAGTACTTC.